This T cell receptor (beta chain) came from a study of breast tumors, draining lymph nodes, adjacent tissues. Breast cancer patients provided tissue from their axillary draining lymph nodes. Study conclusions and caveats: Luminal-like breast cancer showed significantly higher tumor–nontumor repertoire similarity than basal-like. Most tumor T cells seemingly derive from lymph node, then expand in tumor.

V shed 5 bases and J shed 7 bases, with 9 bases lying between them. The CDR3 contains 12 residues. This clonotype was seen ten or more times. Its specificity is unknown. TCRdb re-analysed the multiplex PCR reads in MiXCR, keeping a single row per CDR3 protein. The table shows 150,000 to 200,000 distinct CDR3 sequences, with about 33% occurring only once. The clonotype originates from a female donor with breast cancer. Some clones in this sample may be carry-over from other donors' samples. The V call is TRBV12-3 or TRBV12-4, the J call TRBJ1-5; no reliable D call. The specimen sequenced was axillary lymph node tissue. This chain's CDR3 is CASSTAGQPQHF. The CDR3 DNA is TGTGCCAGCAGTACGGCCGGACAGCCCCAGCATTTT.